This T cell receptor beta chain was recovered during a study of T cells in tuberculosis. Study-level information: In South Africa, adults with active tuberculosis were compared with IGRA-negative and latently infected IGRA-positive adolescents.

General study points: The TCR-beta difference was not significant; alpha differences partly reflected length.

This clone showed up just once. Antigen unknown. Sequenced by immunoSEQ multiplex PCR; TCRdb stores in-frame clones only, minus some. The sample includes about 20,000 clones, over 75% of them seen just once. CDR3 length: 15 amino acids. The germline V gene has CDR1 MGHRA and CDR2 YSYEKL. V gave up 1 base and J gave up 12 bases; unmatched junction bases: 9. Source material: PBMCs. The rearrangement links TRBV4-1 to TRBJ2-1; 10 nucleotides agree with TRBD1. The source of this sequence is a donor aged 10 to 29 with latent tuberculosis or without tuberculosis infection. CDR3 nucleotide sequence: TGCGCCAGCAGCCAAGTGGGGACAGGGGTGGATAGGCAGTTCTTC. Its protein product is CASSQVGTGVDRQFF.